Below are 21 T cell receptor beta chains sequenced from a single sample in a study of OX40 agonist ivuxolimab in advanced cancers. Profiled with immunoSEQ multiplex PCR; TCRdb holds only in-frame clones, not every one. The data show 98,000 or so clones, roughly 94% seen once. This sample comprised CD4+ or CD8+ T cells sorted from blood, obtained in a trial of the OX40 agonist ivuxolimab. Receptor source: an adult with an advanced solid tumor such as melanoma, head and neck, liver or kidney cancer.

CDR3 residues: CATSSRGRSWGQPQHF. The CDR3 bases are TGTGCCACCAGCAGCCGGGGGCGAAGTTGGGGACAGCCCCAGCATTTT. The rearrangement joins TRBV15 to TRBJ1-5; maybe TRBD1 (6 bases). The V gene's germline CDR1 is LNHNV and CDR2 YYDKDF (reference sequence). V lost 3 bases, J lost 7 bases, and 19 bases lay in between. The CDR3 has 16 residues.

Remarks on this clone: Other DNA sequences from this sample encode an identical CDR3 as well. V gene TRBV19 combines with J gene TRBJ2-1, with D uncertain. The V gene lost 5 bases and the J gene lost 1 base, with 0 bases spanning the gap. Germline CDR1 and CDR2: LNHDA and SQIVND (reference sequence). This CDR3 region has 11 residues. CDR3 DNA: TGTGCCAGTAGTTCCTACAATGAGCAGTTCTTC. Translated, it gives CASSSYNEQFF.

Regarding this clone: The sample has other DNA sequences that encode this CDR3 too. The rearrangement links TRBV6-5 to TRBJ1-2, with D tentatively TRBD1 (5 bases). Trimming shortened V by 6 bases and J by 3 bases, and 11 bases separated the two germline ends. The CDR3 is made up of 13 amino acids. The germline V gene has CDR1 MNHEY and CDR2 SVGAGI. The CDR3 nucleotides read TGTGCCAGCAGCCCGGGGGGGGACTATGGCTACACCTTC. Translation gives CASSPGGDYGYTF.

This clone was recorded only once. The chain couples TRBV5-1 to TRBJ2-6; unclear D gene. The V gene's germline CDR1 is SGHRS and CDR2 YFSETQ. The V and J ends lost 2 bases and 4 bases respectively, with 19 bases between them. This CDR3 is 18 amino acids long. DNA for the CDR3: TGCGCCAGCAGCTTCTTCCCCGAACAGCTCGCCGGGGCCAACGTCCTGACTTTC. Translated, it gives CASSFFPEQLAGANVLTF.

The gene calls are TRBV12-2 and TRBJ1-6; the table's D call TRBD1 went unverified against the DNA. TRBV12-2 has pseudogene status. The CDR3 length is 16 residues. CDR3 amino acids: CASRYPMGQKASPLHF. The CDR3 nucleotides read TGTGCAAGTCGCTATCCGATGGGACAGAAAGCTTCACCCCTCCACTTT.

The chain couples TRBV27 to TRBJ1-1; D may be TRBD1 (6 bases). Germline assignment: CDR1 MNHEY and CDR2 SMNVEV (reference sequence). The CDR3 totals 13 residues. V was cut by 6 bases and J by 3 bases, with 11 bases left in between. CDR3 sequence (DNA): TGTGCCAGCAGGATTTACAGGGACACTGAAGCTTTCTTT. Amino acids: CASRIYRDTEAFF.

The CDR3 reads CASSPSGASYNEQFF. CDR3 nucleotides: TGTGCCAGCAGCCCTAGCGGGGCCTCCTACAATGAGCAGTTCTTC. The rearrangement links TRBV9 to TRBJ2-1, with 9 bases aligning to TRBD2. Looked up from germline, CDR1 is SGDLS and CDR2 is YYNGEE. V was clipped by 4 bases and J by 0 bases; unmatched bases: 2. The CDR3 sequence is 15 residues long.

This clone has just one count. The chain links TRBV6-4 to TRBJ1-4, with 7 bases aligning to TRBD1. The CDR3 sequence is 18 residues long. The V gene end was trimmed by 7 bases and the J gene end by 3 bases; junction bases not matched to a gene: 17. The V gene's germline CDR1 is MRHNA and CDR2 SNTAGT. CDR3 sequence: CASTVRRQGLRANEKLFF. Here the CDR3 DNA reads TGTGCCAGCACAGTTAGGCGACAGGGACTTCGGGCTAATGAAAAACTGTTTTTT.

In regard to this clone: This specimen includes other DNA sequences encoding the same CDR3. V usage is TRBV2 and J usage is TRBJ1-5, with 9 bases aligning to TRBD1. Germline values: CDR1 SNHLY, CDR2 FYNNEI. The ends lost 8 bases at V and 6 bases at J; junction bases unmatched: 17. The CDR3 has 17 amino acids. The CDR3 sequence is CASSWDRARLSGQPQHF. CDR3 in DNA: TGTGCCAGCTCTTGGGACAGGGCAAGGTTGTCGGGTCAGCCCCAGCATTTT.

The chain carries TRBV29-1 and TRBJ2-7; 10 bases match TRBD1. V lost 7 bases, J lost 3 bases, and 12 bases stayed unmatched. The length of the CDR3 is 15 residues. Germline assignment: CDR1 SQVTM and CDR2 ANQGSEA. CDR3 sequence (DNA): TGCAGCGCCGGAGGGCCGGGACAGGGGTTCTACGAGCAGTACTTC. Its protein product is CSAGGPGQGFYEQYF.

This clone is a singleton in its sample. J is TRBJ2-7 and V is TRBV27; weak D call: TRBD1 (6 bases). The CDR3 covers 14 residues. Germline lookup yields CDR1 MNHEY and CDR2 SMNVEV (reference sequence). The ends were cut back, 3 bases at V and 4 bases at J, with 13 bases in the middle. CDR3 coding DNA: TGTGCCAGCAGTTTGGCCGGACAGCCTTACGAGCAGTACTTC. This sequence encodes CASSLAGQPYEQYF.

CDR3 DNA: TGTGCCAGCAGCTTAGGCCTGGAGACCCAGTACTTC. Encoded protein: CASSLGLETQYF. The chain employs TRBV7-2 and TRBJ2-5, with D hard to call. The germline CDR1 and CDR2 sequences are SGHTA and FQGNSA. CDR3 length: 12 residues. The V end lost 1 base, the J end lost 5 bases, and 5 bases lay between the germline ends.

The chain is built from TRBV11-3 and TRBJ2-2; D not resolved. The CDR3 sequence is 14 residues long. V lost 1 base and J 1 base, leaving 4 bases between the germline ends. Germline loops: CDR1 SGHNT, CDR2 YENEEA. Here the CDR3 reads CASSLGLNTGELFF. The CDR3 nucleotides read TGTGCCAGCAGCTTAGGGCTGAACACCGGGGAGCTGTTTTTT.

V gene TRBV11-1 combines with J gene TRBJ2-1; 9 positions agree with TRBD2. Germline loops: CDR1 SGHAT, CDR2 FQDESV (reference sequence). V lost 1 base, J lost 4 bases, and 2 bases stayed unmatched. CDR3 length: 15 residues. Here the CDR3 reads CASSLGLAGYNEQFF. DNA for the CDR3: TGTGCCAGCAGCTTAGGCCTAGCGGGGTACAATGAGCAGTTCTTC.

CDR3 sequence reads: CASSSSQGMGGYTF. The CDR3 DNA reads as TGTGCCAGCAGCTCATCCCAGGGGATGGGAGGCTACACCTTC. The chain couples TRBV7-2 to TRBJ1-2; perhaps TRBD1 as D (6 bases). The germline gives CDR1 SGHTA, CDR2 FQGNSA. The CDR3 sequence is 14 residues long. Between the trimmed V and J ends, which lost 4 bases and 8 bases, there was a span of 17 bases.

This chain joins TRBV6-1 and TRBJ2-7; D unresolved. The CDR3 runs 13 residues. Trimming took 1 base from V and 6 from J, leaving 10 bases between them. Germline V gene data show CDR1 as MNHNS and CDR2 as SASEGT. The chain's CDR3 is CASSEGTPVEQYF. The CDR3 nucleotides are TGTGCCAGCAGTGAAGGGACCCCCGTCGAGCAGTACTTC.

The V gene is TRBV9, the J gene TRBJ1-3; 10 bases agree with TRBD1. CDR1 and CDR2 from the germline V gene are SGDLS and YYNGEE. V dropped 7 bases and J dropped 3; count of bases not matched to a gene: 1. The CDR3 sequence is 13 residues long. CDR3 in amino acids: CASDRGLGNTIYF. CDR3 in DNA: TGTGCCAGCGACAGGGGGCTTGGAAACACCATATATTTT. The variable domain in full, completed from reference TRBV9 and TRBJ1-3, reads DSGVTQTPKHLITATGQRVTLRCSPRSGDLSVYWYQQSLDQGLQFLIQYYNGEERAKGNILERFSAQQFPDLHSELNLSSLELGDSALYFCASDRGLGNTIYFGEGSWLTVV.

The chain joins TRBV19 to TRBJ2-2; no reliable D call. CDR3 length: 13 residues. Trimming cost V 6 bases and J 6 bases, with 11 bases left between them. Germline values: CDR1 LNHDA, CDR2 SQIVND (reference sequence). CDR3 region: CASSTWTPGELFF. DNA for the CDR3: TGTGCCAGTAGCACTTGGACCCCCGGGGAGCTGTTTTTT.

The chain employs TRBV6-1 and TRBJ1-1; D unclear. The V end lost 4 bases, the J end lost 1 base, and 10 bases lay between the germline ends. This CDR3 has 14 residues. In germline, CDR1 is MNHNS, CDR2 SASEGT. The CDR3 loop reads CASSVGRTNTEAFF. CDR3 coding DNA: TGTGCCAGCAGTGTGGGCCGAACGAACACTGAAGCTTTCTTT.

The CDR3, as DNA: TGTGCCAGCAGTATGACAGGGGGGGACACTGAAGCTTTCTTT. Amino acids: CASSMTGGDTEAFF. The chain employs TRBV2 and TRBJ1-1; TRBD1 matches 9 bases. The CDR3 runs 14 residues. With V trimmed by 5 bases and J by 3 bases, 4 bases remained unmatched. Germline assignment: CDR1 SNHLY and CDR2 FYNNEI.

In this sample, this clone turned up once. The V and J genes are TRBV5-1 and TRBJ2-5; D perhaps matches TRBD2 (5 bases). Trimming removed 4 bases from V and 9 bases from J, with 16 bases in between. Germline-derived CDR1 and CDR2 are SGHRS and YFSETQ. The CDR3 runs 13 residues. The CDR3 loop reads CASSPGEWKAQYF. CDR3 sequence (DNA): TGCGCCAGCAGCCCTGGGGAGTGGAAGGCCCAGTACTTC.